Following are 26 T cell receptor beta chains from one sample sequenced in a study of blood T cell repertoires in COVID-19. Libraries were prepared by immunoSEQ multiplex PCR; TCRdb keeps only in-frame clonotypes and omits some of them. The sample shows around 400,000 clones, 70% to 90% of them seen only once. The sample was peripheral blood. The origin of the receptors is a woman aged 25 to 39 with COVID-19, enrolled during active disease.

The rearrangement joins TRBV28 to TRBJ1-2, with 8 bases identical to TRBD1. Germline V lookup: CDR1 MDHEN, CDR2 SYDVKM. The CDR3 is 14 amino acids. J gave up 8 bases and V 6 bases, and 11 bases lay outside the gene matches. The CDR3 DNA reads TGTGCCAGCAGCTCCGGGACAGGTCAAAGAGGCTACACCTTC. It specifies CASSSGTGQRGYTF.

Only one count was recorded for this clone. This chain joins TRBV6-2 or TRBV6-3 and TRBJ2-7; 11 bases align to TRBD2. The J segment lost 2 bases and the V segment lost 6 bases, leaving 9 bases of the junction unmatched. The germline V gene encodes CDR1 MNHEY and CDR2 SVGEGT. The CDR3 has 16 amino acids. CDR3 DNA sequence: TGTGCCAGCAGACCTACCGGGACTAGCGGTACCTACGAGCAGTACTTC. It encodes CASRPTGTSGTYEQYF.

This clone was picked up one time. The V gene is TRBV6-1, the J gene TRBJ1-2; TRBD1 matches at 7 bases. The CDR3 has 15 residues. CDR1 and CDR2 (germline): MNHNS, SASEGT. Unmatched junction bases numbered 5, after V lost 1 base and J lost 3 bases. The CDR3 nucleotides read TGTGCCAGCAGTGAAGGACAGGGAGAAGACTATGGCTACACCTTC. Translated: CASSEGQGEDYGYTF.

The CDR3 is CASSSLRGADTQYF. DNA of the CDR3: TGCGCCAGCAGCAGCCTTAGGGGCGCAGATACGCAGTATTTT. V is TRBV5-1 and J is TRBJ2-3; D possibly corresponds to TRBD1 (5 bases). The V end lost 4 bases, the J end lost 4 bases, and 13 bases lay between the germline ends. Germline loops: CDR1 SGHRS, CDR2 YFSETQ. The CDR3 runs 14 residues.

The gene calls are TRBV28 and TRBJ2-1; 7 bases match TRBD2. Losses at the gene ends were 8 bases for V and 7 bases for J; bases not matched to a gene: 8. The CDR3 consists of 13 residues. The germline CDR1 and CDR2 sequences are MDHEN and SYDVKM. DNA for the CDR3: TGTGCCAGCGGTGGCGGGAGAGTGAATGAGCAGTTCTTC. Residues: CASGGGRVNEQFF.

CDR3 loop: CASSIYQETQYF. CDR3 bases: TGTGCCAGCAGCATATACCAAGAGACCCAGTACTTC. V is TRBV5-8 and J is TRBJ2-5; D unclear. Germline CDR1 SGHTS, CDR2 YDEGEE. V shed 4 bases and J shed 0 bases, with 4 bases lying between them. The CDR3 extends over 12 amino acids. Supplemented by reference TRBV5-8 and TRBJ2-5, the full variable domain reads EAGVTQSPTHLIKTRGQQATLRCSPISGHTSVYWYQQALGLGLQFLLWYDEGEERNRGNFPPRFSGRQFPNYSSELNVNALELEDSALYLCASSIYQETQYFGPGTRLLVL.

The chain employs TRBV7-2 and TRBJ1-3; 8 positions agree with TRBD1. Germline V CDR1 and CDR2: SGHTA, FQGNSA. The CDR3 has 14 amino acids. V trimming: 5 bases; J trimming: 4 bases; junction bases outside the gene matches: 4. CDR3 sequence: CASSPTGVGNTIYF. CDR3 coding DNA: TGTGCCAGCAGCCCGACAGGGGTGGGAAACACCATATATTTT.

This clone was observed a few times. The chain uses TRBV28 and TRBJ2-2; maybe TRBD2 (5 bases). V was pared by 6 bases and J by 2 bases, with 16 bases between. There are 16 residues in the CDR3. Germline V gives CDR1 MDHEN, CDR2 SYDVKM. Here the CDR3 reads CASSRLGLINTGELFF. CDR3 nucleotides: TGTGCCAGCAGCCGCTTAGGACTGATCAACACCGGGGAGCTGTTTTTT.

The genes are TRBV11-3 and TRBJ1-1; D gene uncertain. This CDR3 is built from 13 residues. The germline gives CDR1 SGHNT, CDR2 YENEEA. The V gene lost 1 base and the J gene lost 1 base, with 4 bases spanning the gap. CDR3 region: CASSLAWNTEAFF. CDR3 in DNA: TGTGCCAGCAGCTTAGCCTGGAACACTGAAGCTTTCTTT.

J is TRBJ2-7 and V is TRBV10-3, with 7 bases identical to TRBD2. V dropped 2 bases and J dropped 5; count of bases not matched to a gene: 9. Germline values: CDR1 ENHRY, CDR2 SYGVKD. The CDR3 consists of 15 residues. This CDR3 reads CAISENGGSGDEQYF. For the CDR3, the DNA is TGTGCCATCAGTGAGAATGGCGGGAGTGGCGACGAGCAGTACTTC.

The chain uses TRBV5-6 and TRBJ2-5, with D possibly TRBD1 on 6 matching bases. Between the trimmed V and J ends, which lost 5 bases and 5 bases, there was a span of 16 bases. Germline CDR1 SGHDT, CDR2 YYEEEE. The CDR3 is 14 amino acids. The CDR3 here is CASRYEGGTETQYF. As DNA, the CDR3 is TGTGCCAGCAGATACGAAGGGGGAACGGAGACCCAGTACTTC.

This sequence joins TRBV7-3 and TRBJ1-3; perhaps TRBD1 as D (5 bases). The CDR3 has 18 amino acids. V lost 2 bases and J 1 base, leaving 18 bases between the germline ends. CDR1 and CDR2 (germline): SGHTA, FQGTGA. In DNA form, the CDR3 reads TGTGCCAGCAGCTTAGCCCCCTTGGCGGGGGGTTCTGGAAACACCATATATTTT. Protein: CASSLAPLAGGSGNTIYF.

This clone was found once. The chain links TRBV6-5 to TRBJ2-7, with 7 bases aligning to TRBD1. Germline CDR1 is MNHEY and CDR2 is SVGAGI. The CDR3 loop spans 13 amino acids. V trimming: 5 bases; J trimming: 5 bases; junction bases outside the gene matches: 6. This CDR3 reads CASSRDRAHEQYF. In DNA form, the CDR3 reads TGTGCCAGCAGTAGAGACAGGGCCCACGAGCAGTACTTC.

The chain carries TRBV28 and TRBJ2-3; D not certain. CDR3 length: 13 amino acids. Germline assignment: CDR1 MDHEN and CDR2 SYDVKM. V dropped 3 bases and J dropped 4 bases, with 8 bases sitting between them. Here the CDR3 DNA reads TGTGCCAGCAGTTTCCAAAGCCCAGATACGCAGTATTTT. It yields the protein CASSFQSPDTQYF.

J is TRBJ2-2 and V is TRBV5-1; tentative D call: TRBD1 (5 bases). The V gene lost 4 bases and the J gene lost 5 bases, with 12 bases spanning the gap. This CDR3 contains 14 residues. Germline V gives CDR1 SGHRS, CDR2 YFSETQ. The CDR3 nucleotides are TGCGCCAGCAGCGACCAGGGCGCAACCGGGGAGCTGTTTTTT. Protein sequence: CASSDQGATGELFF. Looking up the rest from reference TRBV5-1 and TRBJ2-2 gives the full variable domain: KAGVTQTPRYLIKTRGQQVTLSCSPISGHRSVSWYQQTPGQGLQFLFEYFSETQRNKGNFPGRFSGRQFSNSRSEMNVSTLELGDSALYLCASSDQGATGELFFGEGSRLTVL.

Only one count was recorded for this clone. The V gene is TRBV19, the J gene TRBJ1-3; 7 bases align to TRBD1. With 3 bases clipped from V and 2 bases from J, the junction kept 1 base outside the gene matches. CDR3 length equals 14 residues. Germline-derived CDR1 and CDR2 are LNHDA and SQIVND (reference sequence). CDR3 bases: TGTGCCAGTAGTATGACAGGGACTGGAAACACCATATATTTT. Its protein product is CASSMTGTGNTIYF.

Details on this clone: The same CDR3 is also encoded by other DNA sequences in this sample. The CDR3 sequence is CASSLAGGVQETQYF. CDR3 bases: TGTGCCAGCAGCTTGGCCGGGGGGGTACAAGAGACCCAGTACTTC. The rearrangement uses TRBV5-4 and TRBJ2-5; 8 nucleotides agree with TRBD2. This CDR3 is 15 amino acids long. In germline, CDR1 is SGHNT, CDR2 YYREEE (reference sequence). The V gene end was trimmed by 0 bases and the J gene end by 2 bases; junction bases not matched to a gene: 3.

The chain links TRBV12-3 or TRBV12-4 to TRBJ1-1, with D unclear. The CDR3 sequence is 11 residues long. V was shortened by 3 bases and J by 6 bases, with 5 bases between the two germline ends. In DNA, the CDR3 is TGTGCCAGCAGTTTTGAGGCTGAAGCTTTCTTT. Residues: CASSFEAEAFF.

The V and J genes are TRBV7-2 and TRBJ2-5; weak D call: TRBD2 (5 bases). The CDR3 extends over 14 amino acids. Per the germline V gene, CDR1 is SGHTA and CDR2 is FQGNSA. V was clipped by 3 bases and J by 6 bases, with 14 bases between them. The CDR3 nucleotides read TGTGCCAGCAGCTTGGGAGTGGAGGAAAAGACCCAGTACTTC. Translated, it gives CASSLGVEEKTQYF.

J is TRBJ1-2 and V is TRBV29-1, with unresolved D. The V gene lost 4 bases and the J gene lost 4 bases, with 22 bases spanning the gap. CDR1 and CDR2 (germline): SQVTM, ANQGSEA. This CDR3 region has 16 residues. CDR3 DNA: TGCAGCGTTGGCCCCCTTGACGAGGCGTCGGGCTATGGCTACACCTTC. It is translated as CSVGPLDEASGYGYTF.

The chain combines TRBV18 with TRBJ1-5; D is uncertain. CDR3 length: 13 residues. Trimming took 0 bases from V and 5 from J, leaving 5 bases between them. Looked up from germline, CDR1 is KGHSH and CDR2 is LQKENI. As DNA, the CDR3 is TGTGCCAGCTCACCACCGGGCGATCAGCCCCAGCATTTT. Translating gives CASSPPGDQPQHF.

This clone has just one count. The V and J genes are TRBV30 and TRBJ2-5, with 7 bases that match TRBD1. The germline V gene has CDR1 GTSNPN and CDR2 SVGIG (reference sequence). Trimming removed 3 bases from V and 7 bases from J; junction bases left unmatched: 8. This CDR3 is 13 amino acids long. The CDR3 nucleotides read TGTGCCTGGAGGCCAGGGACAGCCTGGACCCAGTACTTC. It encodes CAWRPGTAWTQYF.

This clone is a singleton in its sample. The chain employs TRBV30 and TRBJ2-7; TRBD2 aligns across 9 bases. The CDR3 covers 18 residues. Germline V gene lookup returns CDR1 GTSNPN and CDR2 SVGIG (reference sequence). The trim removed 0 bases at V and 5 bases at J, leaving 17 bases unmatched. CDR3 region: CAWSVRWASGTLIHEQYF. The CDR3 DNA reads as TGTGCCTGGAGTGTACGGTGGGCTAGCGGGACGTTAATCCACGAGCAGTACTTC.

This chain links TRBV3-1 (or the pseudogene TRBV3-2) with TRBJ2-7, with D unclear. Germline lookup yields CDR1 LGHDT and CDR2 YNNKEL (reference sequence). Trimming removed 4 bases from V and 5 bases from J, with 12 bases in between. The CDR3 contains 13 residues. Written as DNA, the CDR3 is TGTGCCAGCAGCCCGATCGGTACAGACGAGCAGTACTTC. Encoded protein: CASSPIGTDEQYF.

This clone has only one observation. This chain joins TRBV29-1 and TRBJ2-7; maybe TRBD1 (5 bases). Germline V lookup: CDR1 SQVTM, CDR2 ANQGSEA. The CDR3 is 16 amino acids. The ends were cut back, 1 base at V and 4 bases at J, with 20 bases in the middle. CDR3 in DNA: TGCAGCGTTGAAGTCGGTCGGTGGGGCAAGGAATACGAGCAGTACTTC. Translation: CSVEVGRWGKEYEQYF.

The V and J genes are TRBV7-9 and TRBJ1-1; 8 bases align to TRBD1. The germline V gene encodes CDR1 SEHNR and CDR2 FQNEAQ (reference sequence). The V segment lost 5 bases and the J segment 10 bases; nucleotides outside the gene matches: 9. The CDR3 is 13 amino acids. The CDR3 DNA reads as TGTGCCAGCAGCAAAACGGACAGGGAGGCAGCTTTCTTT. This encodes CASSKTDREAAFF.